This T cell receptor (beta chain) was obtained from a study of shared clonotypes between healthy human individuals (dated by TCRdb to the early 2020s). Describing the broader study: A few men and a couple of women, aged 18 to 49 years, made up the cohort. Per donor, leukapheresis produced somewhere between about 0.8 and 9 billion PBMCs. Blood TCR repertoires of five healthy adults were deeply sequenced to estimate repertoire size and the extent of clonotype sharing between individuals. Libraries were prepared and TCR repertoires were sequenced by different laboratories using diverse techniques, in order to increase sequencing depth and limit assay-specific biases. For each donor, CD4 naive and CD4 memory were each run on three plates, CD8 naive on two plates, and CD8 memory on one plate.

Turning to this clone: The clone's antigen remains unknown. No clone much larger than this one lies a single base away; base qualities are absent.

Healthy HIV-negative adults with no recently reported acute infections or vaccinations were included as donors. Only Caucasian adults living in Nashville, Tennessee, USA were represented among the donors. CD4+ T cells were enriched by magnetic negative selection; naive cells were then positively selected on CD45RA, and the negative fraction formed the memory subset. Blood was collected by leukapheresis, and PBMCs were isolated by Ficoll-Histopaque density gradient centrifugation and then cryopreserved in liquid nitrogen vapor phase. Analytical flow cytometry was used to check the purity and quantity of each magnetically sorted T cell population. Genomic DNA was isolated from each sorted fraction and quantified by UV absorbance on a Nanodrop 2000c. Points the paper makes about the study in general: Naive subsets generally had larger estimated clonotype richness than memory subsets did. When a few donors were compared, the shared fraction of clonotypes was about 5% for naive CD4, about 4% for naive CD8, roughly 2.3% for memory CD4, and roughly 0.4% for memory CD8. The small number of donors limited the genetic and exposure-history diversity represented. Clonotypes shared by all four sorted-subset donors showed higher generation probabilities than non-shared clonotypes. Pairwise subsampling indicated that sequencing depth was expected to affect the degree of clonotype sharing among donors. Incomplete sequencing was indicated by rarefaction of sorted-subset datasets, despite the large sequencing depth. Sampling was restricted to blood, and TCR repertoires in tissues likely differ from the TCR repertoires found in blood.

Using the deep immunoSEQ assay, multiplex PCR amplified TCR CDR3 regions from genomic DNA. Extracted genomic DNA from each cell subset was spread evenly across all wells of several immunoSEQ 96-well plates, with each plate serving as a replicate. For sorted subsets, 200 to 250 ng of genomic DNA, equivalent to 30,000 or so T cell genomes, went into each replicate PCR. Purified libraries were quantified with a Qubit 3.0 fluorometer, sized on a Bioanalyzer 2100, and re-quantified with the KAPA Library Quantification kit. A separate single-read 150-cycle Illumina NextSeq 550 flow cell was used to sequence each immunoSEQ 96-well plate. In the original analysis: The immunoSEQ output contained only junctional sequences without quality scores, so filtering could not match that applied to full-length reads. Sequences were annotated with PyIR, a Python wrapper for IgBLAST v1.9, using IMGT germline references to assign V/J genes and CDR3. Reads were removed for weak V/J assignments (E-value above 1e-6), missing CDR3, stop codons, out-of-frame junctions, or ambiguous translated residues. V3J clonotypes were defined as sequences sharing an identical inferred V gene, J gene, and CDR3 amino acid sequence. The percentage overlap between two repertoires was calculated by dividing the number of shared unique clonotypes by the size of the smaller repertoire. RTK rarefaction, the Chao1 estimator, and Recon v2.1 estimates of unobserved clonotypes were used to assess repertoire richness. Generation probabilities were computed with OLGA for all TCRbeta clonotypes obtained by the gDNA method from several donors. This is the immuneACCESS table as TCRdb keeps it, with only in-frame sequences that have V and J called. A part of the clones is gone; compared with another copy, unresolved V genes explain less than half, and the rest is unexplained. The DNA was the basis for D and trimming; V, J and clone size are from that table. Across this sample there are about 2.4 million clones, with around 94% seen only once. The top ten clones comprise under 0.15% of the sample.

Source material: naive CD4+ T cells sorted from blood. In the paper's terms, the cell subset or site label means: CD45RA+ positively selected. This TCR derives from a man aged 18 to 29 in good health.

The DNA is as follows: TGTGCCAGCACCCACACAGGGGCTTACGAGCAGTACTTC. The translation is CASTHTGAYEQYF. The chain was built from TRBV6-6 and TRBJ2-7; TRBD1 agrees with 7 junctional bases. The germline V gene (reference sequence) supplies CDR1 MNHNY and CDR2 SVGAGI. From its cysteine to its phenylalanine, the CDR3 spans 13 amino acids. The retained sequence is limited to the CDR3, 39 bases, with the frame set at the first base. V lost 7 bases and J lost 4 bases, and the count of bases not matched to a germline gene is 7.